These 2 T cell receptor beta chains were sequenced from one sample in a study of T-cell memory formation after mild COVID-19. Each CDR3 protein is one row after TCRdb ran MiXCR on the 5' RACE reads. The data show a few hundred thousand distinct CDR3 sequences, approximately 10% seen once. The specimen sequenced was PBMCs or a T cell subset sorted from them (not recorded which). Source of these receptors: a man aged 18 to 29 who had mild COVID-19 (a few samples of this study predate the infection). Cell type and time point are not known.

This chain joins TRBV6-5 and TRBJ2-5; D remains unclear. The CDR3 contains 14 residues. Trimming stripped 0 bases from V and 2 bases from J, with 7 bases between. CDR1 is MNHEY, CDR2 SVGAGI, per germline. The CDR3 coding sequence is TGTGCCAGCAGTTACTCCGTGGGACAAGAGACCCAGTACTTC. Amino acid sequence: CASSYSVGQETQYF.

The V call is TRBV27, the J call TRBJ1-1; a possible D gene is TRBD1 (5 bases). Trimming stripped 5 bases from V and 1 base from J, with 14 bases between. This CDR3 is built from 15 residues. Germline loops: CDR1 MNHEY, CDR2 SMNVEV (reference sequence). CDR3 amino acids: CASSDSWGTNTEAFF. CDR3 DNA: TGTGCCAGCAGTGATTCGTGGGGGACGAACACTGAAGCTTTCTTT.